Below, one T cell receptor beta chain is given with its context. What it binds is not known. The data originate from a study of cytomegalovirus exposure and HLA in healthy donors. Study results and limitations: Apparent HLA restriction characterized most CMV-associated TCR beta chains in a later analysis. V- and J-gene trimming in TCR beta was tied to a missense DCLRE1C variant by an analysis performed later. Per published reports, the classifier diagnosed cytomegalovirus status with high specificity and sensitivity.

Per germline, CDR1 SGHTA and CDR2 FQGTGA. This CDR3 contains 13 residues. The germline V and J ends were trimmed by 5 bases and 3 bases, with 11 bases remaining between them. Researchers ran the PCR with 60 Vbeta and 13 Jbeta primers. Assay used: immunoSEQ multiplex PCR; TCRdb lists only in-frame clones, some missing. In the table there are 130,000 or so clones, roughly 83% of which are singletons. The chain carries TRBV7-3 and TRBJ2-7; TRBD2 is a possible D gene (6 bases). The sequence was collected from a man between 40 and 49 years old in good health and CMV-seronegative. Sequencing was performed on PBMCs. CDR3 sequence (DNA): TGTGCCAGCAGCCCCGGGGGAGGCTACGAGCAGTACTTC. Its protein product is CASSPGGGYEQYF.